This TCR beta chain was retrieved from a study of cytomegalovirus exposure and HLA in healthy donors. The primer mix had 60 Vbeta and 13 Jbeta primers. Profiled with immunoSEQ multiplex PCR; TCRdb holds only in-frame clones, not every one. This sample has around 190,000 clones; roughly 80% occur once, and the top ten carry nearly 3%. V was trimmed by 5 bases and J by 6 bases, leaving 18 bases between them. The germline V gene has CDR1 SGDLS and CDR2 YYNGEE. This CDR3 region has 15 residues. The rearrangement links TRBV9 to TRBJ2-1; D not resolved. The sequenced sample was PBMCs. This receptor was obtained from a young woman in good health and CMV-seronegative. This CDR3 is CASRPGDLSSNEQFF. CDR3 DNA sequence: TGTGCCAGCAGGCCCGGAGACCTCTCTTCCAATGAGCAGTTCTTC. The variable domain in full, with the rest retrieved from reference TRBV9 and TRBJ2-1, is DSGVTQTPKHLITATGQRVTLRCSPRSGDLSVYWYQQSLDQGLQFLIQYYNGEERAKGNILERFSAQQFPDLHSELNLSSLELGDSALYFCASRPGDLSSNEQFFGPGTRLTVL.